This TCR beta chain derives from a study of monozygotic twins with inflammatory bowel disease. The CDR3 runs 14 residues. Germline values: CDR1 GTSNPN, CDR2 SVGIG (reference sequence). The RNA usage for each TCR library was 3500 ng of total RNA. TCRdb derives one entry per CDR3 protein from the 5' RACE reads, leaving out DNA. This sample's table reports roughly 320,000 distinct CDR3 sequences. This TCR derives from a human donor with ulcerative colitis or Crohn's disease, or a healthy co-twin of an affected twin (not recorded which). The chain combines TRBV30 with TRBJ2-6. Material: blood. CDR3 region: CAWSVVVGANVLTF.